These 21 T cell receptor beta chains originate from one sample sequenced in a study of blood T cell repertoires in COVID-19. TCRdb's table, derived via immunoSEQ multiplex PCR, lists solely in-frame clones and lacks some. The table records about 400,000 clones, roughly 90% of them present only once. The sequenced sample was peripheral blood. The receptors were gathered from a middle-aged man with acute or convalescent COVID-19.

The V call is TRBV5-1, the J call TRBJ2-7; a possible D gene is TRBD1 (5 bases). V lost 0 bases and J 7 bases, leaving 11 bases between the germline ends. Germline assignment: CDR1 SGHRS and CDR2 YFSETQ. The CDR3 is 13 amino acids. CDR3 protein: CASSLEGVMEQYF. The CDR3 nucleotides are TGCGCCAGCAGCTTGGAAGGGGTGATGGAGCAGTACTTC. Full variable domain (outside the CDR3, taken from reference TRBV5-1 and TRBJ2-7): KAGVTQTPRYLIKTRGQQVTLSCSPISGHRSVSWYQQTPGQGLQFLFEYFSETQRNKGNFPGRFSGRQFSNSRSEMNVSTLELGDSALYLCASSLEGVMEQYFGPGTRLTVT.

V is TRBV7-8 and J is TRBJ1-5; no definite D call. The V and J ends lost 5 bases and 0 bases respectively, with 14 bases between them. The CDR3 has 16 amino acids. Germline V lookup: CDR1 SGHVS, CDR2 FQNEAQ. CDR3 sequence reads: CASSQVPPNSNQPQHF. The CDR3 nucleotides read TGTGCCAGCAGCCAAGTCCCACCTAATAGCAATCAGCCCCAGCATTTT.

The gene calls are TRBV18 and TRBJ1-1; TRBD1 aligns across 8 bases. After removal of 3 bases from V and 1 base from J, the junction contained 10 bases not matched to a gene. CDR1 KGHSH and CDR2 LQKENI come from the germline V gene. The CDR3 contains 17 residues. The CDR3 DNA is TGTGCCAGCTCACCTACAGCGACAGGGGCTGGGAACACTGAAGCTTTCTTT. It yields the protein CASSPTATGAGNTEAFF.

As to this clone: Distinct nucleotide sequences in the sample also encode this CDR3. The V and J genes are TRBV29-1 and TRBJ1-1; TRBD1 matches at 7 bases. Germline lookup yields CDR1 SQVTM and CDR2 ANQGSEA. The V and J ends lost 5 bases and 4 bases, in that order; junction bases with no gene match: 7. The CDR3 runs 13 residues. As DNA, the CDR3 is TGCAGCGTTAAGGGGGCCTTGGGCACTGAAGCTTTCTTT. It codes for CSVKGALGTEAFF. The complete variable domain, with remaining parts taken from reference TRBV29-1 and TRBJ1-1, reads SAVISQKPSRDICQRGTSLTIQCQVDSQVTMMFWYRQQPGQSLTLIATANQGSEATYESGFVIDKFPISRPNLTFSTLTVSNMSPEDSSIYLCSVKGALGTEAFFGQGTRLTVV.

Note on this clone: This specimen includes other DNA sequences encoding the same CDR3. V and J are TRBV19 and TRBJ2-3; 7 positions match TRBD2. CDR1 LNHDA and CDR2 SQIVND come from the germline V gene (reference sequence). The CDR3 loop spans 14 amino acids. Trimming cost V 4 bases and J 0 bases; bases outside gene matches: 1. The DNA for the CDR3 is TGTGCCAGTAGTAGCGGGGGAAGCACAGATACGCAGTATTTT. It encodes CASSSGGSTDTQYF.

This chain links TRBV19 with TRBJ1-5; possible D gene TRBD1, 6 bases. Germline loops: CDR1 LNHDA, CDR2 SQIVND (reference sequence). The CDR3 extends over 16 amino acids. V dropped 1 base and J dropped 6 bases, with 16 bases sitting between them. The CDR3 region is CASSIVAGTRFQPQHF. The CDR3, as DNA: TGTGCCAGTAGTATAGTAGCCGGGACACGGTTTCAGCCCCAGCATTTT.

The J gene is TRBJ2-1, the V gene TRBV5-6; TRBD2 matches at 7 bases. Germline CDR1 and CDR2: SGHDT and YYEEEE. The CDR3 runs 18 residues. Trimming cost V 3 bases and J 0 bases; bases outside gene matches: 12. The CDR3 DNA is TGTGCCAGCAGCTGGCGGGGGACCAGGCCCGTCTCCTACAATGAGCAGTTCTTC. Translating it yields CASSWRGTRPVSYNEQFF.

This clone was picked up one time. CDR3 region: CASSPGPVANYGYTF. The CDR3 DNA sequence: TGTGCCAGCAGCCCAGGCCCAGTTGCCAACTATGGCTACACCTTC. V usage is TRBV7-2 and J usage is TRBJ1-2; D is unclear. The V gene's germline CDR1 is SGHTA and CDR2 FQGNSA. V lost 5 bases to trimming and J lost 2 bases, with 15 bases between them. The CDR3 has 15 residues.

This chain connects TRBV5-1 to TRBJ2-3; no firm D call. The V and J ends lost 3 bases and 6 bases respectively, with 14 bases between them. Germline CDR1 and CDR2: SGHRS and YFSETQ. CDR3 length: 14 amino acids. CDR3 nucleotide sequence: TGCGCCAGCAGCTCGGTTTTCGAGAGGGATACGCAGTATTTT. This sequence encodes CASSSVFERDTQYF.

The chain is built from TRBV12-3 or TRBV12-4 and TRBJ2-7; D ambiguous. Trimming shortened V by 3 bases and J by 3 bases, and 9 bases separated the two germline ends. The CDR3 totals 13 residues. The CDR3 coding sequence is TGTGCCAGCAGTTTTAGAGTAGTCTACGAGCAGTACTTC. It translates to CASSFRVVYEQYF.

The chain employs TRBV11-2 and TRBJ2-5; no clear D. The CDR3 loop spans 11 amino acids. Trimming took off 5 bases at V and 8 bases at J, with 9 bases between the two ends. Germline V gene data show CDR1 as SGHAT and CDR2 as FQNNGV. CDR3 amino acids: CASSKRGTQYF. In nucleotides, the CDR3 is TGTGCCAGCAGCAAAAGAGGCACCCAGTACTTC. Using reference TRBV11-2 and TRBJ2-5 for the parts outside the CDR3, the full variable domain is EAGVAQSPRYKIIEKRQSVAFWCNPISGHATLYWYQQILGQGPKLLIQFQNNGVVDDSQLPKDRFSAERLKGVDSTLKIQPAKLEDSAVYLCASSKRGTQYFGPGTRLLVL.

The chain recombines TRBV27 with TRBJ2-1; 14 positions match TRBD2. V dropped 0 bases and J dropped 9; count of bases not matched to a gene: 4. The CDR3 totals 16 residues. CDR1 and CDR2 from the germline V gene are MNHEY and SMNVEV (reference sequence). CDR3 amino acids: CASSLSTSGGAIEQFF. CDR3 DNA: TGTGCCAGCAGTTTATCGACTAGCGGGGGGGCAATTGAGCAGTTCTTC.

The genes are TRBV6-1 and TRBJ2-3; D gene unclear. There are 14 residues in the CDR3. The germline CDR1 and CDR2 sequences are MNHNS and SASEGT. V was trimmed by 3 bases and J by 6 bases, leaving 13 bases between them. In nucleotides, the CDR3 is TGTGCCAGCAGTGATCTAGTTAGTTCCGATACGCAGTATTTT. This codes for CASSDLVSSDTQYF.

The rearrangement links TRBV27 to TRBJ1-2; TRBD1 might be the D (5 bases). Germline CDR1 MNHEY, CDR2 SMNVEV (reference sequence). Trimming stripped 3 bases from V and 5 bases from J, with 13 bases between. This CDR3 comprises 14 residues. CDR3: CASSLSGGEYGYTF. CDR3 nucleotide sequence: TGTGCCAGCAGTTTGAGCGGGGGAGAGTATGGCTACACCTTC.

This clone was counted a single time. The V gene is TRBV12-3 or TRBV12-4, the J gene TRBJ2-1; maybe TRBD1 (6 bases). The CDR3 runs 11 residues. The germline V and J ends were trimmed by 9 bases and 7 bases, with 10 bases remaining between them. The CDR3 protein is CASSQGNEQFF. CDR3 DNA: TGTGCCAGTTCGCAGGGGAATGAGCAGTTCTTC.

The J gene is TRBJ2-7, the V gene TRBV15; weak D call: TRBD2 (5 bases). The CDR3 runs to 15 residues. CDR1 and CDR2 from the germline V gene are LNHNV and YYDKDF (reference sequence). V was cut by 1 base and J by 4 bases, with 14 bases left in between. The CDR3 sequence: CATSRGGGSGYEQYF. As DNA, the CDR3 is TGTGCCACCAGCAGAGGAGGCGGGTCCGGGTACGAGCAGTACTTC. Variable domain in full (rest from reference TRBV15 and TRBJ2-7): DAMVIQNPRYQVTQFGKPVTLSCSQTLNHNVMYWYQQKSSQAPKLLFHYYDKDFNNEADTPDNFQSRRPNTSFCFLDIRSPGLGDTAMYLCATSRGGGSGYEQYFGPGTRLTVT.

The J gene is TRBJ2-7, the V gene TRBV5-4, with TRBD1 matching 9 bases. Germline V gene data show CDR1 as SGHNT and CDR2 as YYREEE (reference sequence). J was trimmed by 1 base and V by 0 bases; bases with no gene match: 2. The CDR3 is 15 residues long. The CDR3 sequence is CASSLAGTGSYEQYF. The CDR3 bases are TGTGCCAGCAGCTTGGCGGGGACAGGGTCCTACGAGCAGTACTTC.

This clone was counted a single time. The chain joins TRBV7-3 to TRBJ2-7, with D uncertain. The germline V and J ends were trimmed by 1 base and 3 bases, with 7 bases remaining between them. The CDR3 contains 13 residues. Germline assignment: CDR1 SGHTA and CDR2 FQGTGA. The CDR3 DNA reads TGTGCCAGCAGCTTAAACAGACACTACGAGCAGTACTTC. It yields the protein CASSLNRHYEQYF.

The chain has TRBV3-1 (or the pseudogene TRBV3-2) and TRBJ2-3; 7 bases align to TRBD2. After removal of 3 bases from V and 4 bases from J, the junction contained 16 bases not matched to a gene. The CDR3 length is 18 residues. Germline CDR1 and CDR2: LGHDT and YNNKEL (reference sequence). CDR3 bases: TGTGCCAGCAGCCAGGCTGGGACTGGACTAGTAGGAGCAGATACGCAGTATTTT. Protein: CASSQAGTGLVGADTQYF.

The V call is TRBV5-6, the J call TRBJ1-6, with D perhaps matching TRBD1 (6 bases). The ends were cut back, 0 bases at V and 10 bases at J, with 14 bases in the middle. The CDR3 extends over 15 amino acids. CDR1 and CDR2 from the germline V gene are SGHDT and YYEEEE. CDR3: CASSLGGGGGSPLHF. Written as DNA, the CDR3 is TGTGCCAGCAGCTTGGGAGGGGGTGGTGGATCACCCCTCCACTTT.

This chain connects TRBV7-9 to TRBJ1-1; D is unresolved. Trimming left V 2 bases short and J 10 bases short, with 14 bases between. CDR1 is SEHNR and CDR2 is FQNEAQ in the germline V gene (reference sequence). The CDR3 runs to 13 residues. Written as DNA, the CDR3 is TGTGCCAGCAGCTTATTCGACCCTTACAGAGCTTTCTTT. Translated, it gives CASSLFDPYRAFF.